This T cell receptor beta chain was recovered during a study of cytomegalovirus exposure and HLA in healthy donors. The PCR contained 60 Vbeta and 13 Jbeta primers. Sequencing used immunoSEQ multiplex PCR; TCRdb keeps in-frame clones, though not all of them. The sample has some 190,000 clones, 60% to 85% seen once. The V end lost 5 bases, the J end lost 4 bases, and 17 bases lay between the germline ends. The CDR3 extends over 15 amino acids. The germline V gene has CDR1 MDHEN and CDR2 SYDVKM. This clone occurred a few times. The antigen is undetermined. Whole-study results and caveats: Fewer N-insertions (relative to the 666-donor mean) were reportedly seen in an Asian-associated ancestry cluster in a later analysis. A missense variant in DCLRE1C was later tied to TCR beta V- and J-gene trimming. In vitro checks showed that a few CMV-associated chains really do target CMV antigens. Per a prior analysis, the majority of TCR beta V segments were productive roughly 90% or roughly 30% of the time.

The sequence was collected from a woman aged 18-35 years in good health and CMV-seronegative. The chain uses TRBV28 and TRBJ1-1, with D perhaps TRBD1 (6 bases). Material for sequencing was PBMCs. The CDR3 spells CASSGGSRGGTEAFF. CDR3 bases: TGTGCCAGCAGTGGTGGGTCGAGGGGGGGCACTGAAGCTTTCTTT.